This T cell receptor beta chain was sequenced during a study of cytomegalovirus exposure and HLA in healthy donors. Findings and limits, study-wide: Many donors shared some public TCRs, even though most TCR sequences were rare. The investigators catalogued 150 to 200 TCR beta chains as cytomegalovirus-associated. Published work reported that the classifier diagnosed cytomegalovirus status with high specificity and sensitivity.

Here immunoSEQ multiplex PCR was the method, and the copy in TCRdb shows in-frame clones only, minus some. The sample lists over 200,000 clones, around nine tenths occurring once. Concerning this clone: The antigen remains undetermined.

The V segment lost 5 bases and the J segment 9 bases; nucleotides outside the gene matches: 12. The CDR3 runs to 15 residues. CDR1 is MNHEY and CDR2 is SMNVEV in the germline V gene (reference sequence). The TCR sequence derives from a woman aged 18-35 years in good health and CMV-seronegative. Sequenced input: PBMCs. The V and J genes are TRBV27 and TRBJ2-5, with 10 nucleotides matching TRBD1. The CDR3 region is CASSALGQGVLAQYF. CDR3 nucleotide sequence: TGTGCCAGCAGTGCCCTTGGACAGGGGGTTTTGGCCCAGTACTTC.